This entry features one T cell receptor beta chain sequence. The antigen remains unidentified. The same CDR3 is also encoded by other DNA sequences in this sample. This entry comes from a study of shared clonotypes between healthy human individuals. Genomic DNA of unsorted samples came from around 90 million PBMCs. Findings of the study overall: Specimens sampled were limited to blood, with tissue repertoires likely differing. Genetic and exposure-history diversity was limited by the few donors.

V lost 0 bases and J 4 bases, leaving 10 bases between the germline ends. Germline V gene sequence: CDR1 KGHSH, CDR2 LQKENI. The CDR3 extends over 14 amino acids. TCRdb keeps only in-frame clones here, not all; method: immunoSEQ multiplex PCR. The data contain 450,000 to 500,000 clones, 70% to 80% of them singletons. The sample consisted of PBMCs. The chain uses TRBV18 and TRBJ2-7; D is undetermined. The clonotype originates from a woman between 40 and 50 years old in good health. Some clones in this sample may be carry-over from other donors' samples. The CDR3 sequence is CASSPPGEAYEQYF. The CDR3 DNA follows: TGTGCCAGCTCACCACCTGGGGAAGCGTACGAGCAGTACTTC.